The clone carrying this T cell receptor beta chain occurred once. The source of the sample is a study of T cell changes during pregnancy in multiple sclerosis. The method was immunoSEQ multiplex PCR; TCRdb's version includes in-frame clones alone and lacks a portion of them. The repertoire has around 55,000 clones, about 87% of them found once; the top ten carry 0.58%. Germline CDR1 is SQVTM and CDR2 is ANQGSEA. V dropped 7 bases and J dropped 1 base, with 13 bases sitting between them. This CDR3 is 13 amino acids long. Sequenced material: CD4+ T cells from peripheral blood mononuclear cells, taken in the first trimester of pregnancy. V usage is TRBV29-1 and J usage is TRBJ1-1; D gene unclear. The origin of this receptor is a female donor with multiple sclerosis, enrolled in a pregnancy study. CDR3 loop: CSATASGNTEAFF. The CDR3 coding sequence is TGCAGCGCCACCGCCTCAGGGAACACTGAAGCTTTCTTT. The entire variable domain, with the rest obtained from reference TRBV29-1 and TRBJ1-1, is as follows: SAVISQKPSRDICQRGTSLTIQCQVDSQVTMMFWYRQQPGQSLTLIATANQGSEATYESGFVIDKFPISRPNLTFSTLTVSNMSPEDSSIYLCSATASGNTEAFFGQGTRLTVV.